This T cell receptor (beta chain) originates from a study of blood T cell repertoires in COVID-19. The wider study: The United States, Italy and Spain supplied acute and convalescent COVID-19 samples.

Original analysis: Reference gene primer amplification gave nucleated cell count estimates. Sequencing used immunoSEQ multiplex PCR; TCRdb keeps in-frame clones, though not all of them. V, J and clone size reflect that table, while D and trimming were determined from the DNA. The sample carries 100,000 to 150,000 clones, 70% to 90% recorded once. V shed 4 bases and J 1 base; nucleotides not matched to a gene: 6. The CDR3 consists of 18 residues. Germline V gene data show CDR1 as SGHRS and CDR2 as YFSETQ. The chain employs TRBV5-1 and TRBJ2-1; 15 bases align to TRBD2. The sequence derives from a woman aged 50 to 60 with active or convalescent COVID-19. Sequencing was performed on peripheral blood. CDR3 coding DNA: TGCGCCAGCAGCGATGGACTAGCGGGAGGGAAATCCTACAATGAGCAGTTCTTC. Translated: CASSDGLAGGKSYNEQFF.